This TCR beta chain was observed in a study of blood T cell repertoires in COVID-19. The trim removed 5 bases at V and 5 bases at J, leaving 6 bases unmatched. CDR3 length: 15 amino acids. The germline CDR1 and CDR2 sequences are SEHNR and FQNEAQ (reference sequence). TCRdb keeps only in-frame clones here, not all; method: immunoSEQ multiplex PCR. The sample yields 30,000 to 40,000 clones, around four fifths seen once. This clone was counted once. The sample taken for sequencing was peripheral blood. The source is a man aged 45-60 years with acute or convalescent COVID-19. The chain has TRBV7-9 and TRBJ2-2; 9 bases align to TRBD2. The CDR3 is CASSVSGSITGELFF. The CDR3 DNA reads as TGTGCCAGCAGCGTTAGCGGGAGTATAACCGGGGAGCTGTTTTTT.